The clone carrying this T cell receptor beta chain was detected only a few times. One end of the junction is discordant with germline, which a read error may explain. This entry belongs to a study of response to subunit inactivated influenza vaccine. Germline V CDR1 and CDR2: LNHDA, SQIVND (reference sequence). The CDR3 loop spans 16 amino acids. MiXCR was run by TCRdb on the RT-PCR reads, yielding one entry per CDR3 protein. The sample yields about 570,000 distinct CDR3 sequences, about 10% seen once. The sample was also linked to a second study, of T cells expressing NK-cell markers. From that second work: What made the TCR beta cDNA was 5'RACE template switching with UMIs. Seropositivity for HCMV was found in most of the eight sequenced donors, with one seronegative.

This sequence originates from a man aged 50 or older who received an inactivated influenza vaccine. The material was PBMCs from blood, obtained on the day of vaccination. The chain couples TRBV19 to TRBJ2-1, with D tentatively TRBD1 or TRBD2 (7 bases each). CDR3 DNA sequence: TGTGCCAGTAGTCCCCAGGGGGGGCGCTCCCACAATGAGCAGTTCTTC. This sequence encodes CASSPQGGRSHNEQFF.